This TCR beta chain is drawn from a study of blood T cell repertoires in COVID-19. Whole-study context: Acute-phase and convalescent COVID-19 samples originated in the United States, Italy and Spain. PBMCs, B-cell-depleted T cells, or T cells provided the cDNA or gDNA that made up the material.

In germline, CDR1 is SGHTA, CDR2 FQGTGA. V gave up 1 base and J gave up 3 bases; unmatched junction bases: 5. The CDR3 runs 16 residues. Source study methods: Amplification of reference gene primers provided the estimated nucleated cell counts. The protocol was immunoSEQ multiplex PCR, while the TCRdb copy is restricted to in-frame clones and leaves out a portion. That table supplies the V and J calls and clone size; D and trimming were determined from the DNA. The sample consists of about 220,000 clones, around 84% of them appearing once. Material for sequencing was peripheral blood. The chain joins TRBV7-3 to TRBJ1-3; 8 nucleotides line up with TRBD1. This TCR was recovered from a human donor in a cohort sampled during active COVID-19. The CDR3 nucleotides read TGTGCCAGCAGCTTAAACCCAGGGGGCATTGGAAACACCATATATTTT. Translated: CASSLNPGGIGNTIYF. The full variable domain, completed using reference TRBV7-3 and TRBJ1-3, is GAGVSQTPSNKVTEKGKYVELRCDPISGHTALYWYRQSLGQGPEFLIYFQGTGAADDSGLPNDRFFAVRPEGSVSTLKIQRTERGDSAVYLCASSLNPGGIGNTIYFGEGSWLTVV.